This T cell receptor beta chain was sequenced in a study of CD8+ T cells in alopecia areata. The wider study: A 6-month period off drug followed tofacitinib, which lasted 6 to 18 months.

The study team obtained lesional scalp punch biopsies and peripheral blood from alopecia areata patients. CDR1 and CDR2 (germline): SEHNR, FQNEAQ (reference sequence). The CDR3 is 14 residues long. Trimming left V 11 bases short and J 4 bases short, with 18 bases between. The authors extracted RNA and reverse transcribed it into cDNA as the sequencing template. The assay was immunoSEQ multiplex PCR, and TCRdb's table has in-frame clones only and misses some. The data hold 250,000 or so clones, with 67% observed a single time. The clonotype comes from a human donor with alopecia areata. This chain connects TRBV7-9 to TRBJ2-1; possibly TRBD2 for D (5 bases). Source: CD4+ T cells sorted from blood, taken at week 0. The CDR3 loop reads CACTLTWTYNEQFF. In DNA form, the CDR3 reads TGTGCCTGCACCCTAACCTGGACTTACAATGAGCAGTTCTTC.